The clone carrying this T cell receptor beta chain was seen a few times. Its specificity is not known. This record comes from a study of human T cells and chemical hapten exposure. Overall study: Cases of alopecia areata, totalis or universalis occurred in a predominantly female patient group. Points from the study as a whole: The study found that DPC sensitization did not change TCRs above 1 in 1000 frequency. Patch test score was positively correlated with the counts of PT1 expanded TCRs.

Time point defined: patch test 1, 2 weeks after DPC sensitization. Treatment here: therapeutic diphenylcyclopropenone sensitization with weekly scalp DPC. V trimming: 0 bases; J trimming: 8 bases; junction bases outside the gene matches: 6. CDR3 length equals 15 residues. Germline V lookup: CDR1 DFQATT, CDR2 SNEGSKA (reference sequence). Attachment of unique molecular identifiers to individual cDNA molecules was performed in the library. Each CDR3 protein is one row after TCRdb ran MiXCR on the RACE reads. Altogether 95,000 to 150,000 distinct CDR3 sequences are present, roughly an eighth being singletons, with the ten largest covering around 0.99%.

Sequenced material: whole blood, taken in connection with sensitization to the hapten diphenylcyclopropenone (DPC). V gene TRBV20-1 combines with J gene TRBJ1-4; TRBD1 aligns across 10 bases. The TCR sequence derives from a man between 18 and 29 years old with alopecia areata. Some clones in this sample may be carry-over from other donors' samples. The chain's CDR3 is CSARDRDRGHEKLFF. For the CDR3, the DNA is TGCAGTGCTAGAGATCGAGACAGGGGGCACGAAAAACTGTTTTTT.